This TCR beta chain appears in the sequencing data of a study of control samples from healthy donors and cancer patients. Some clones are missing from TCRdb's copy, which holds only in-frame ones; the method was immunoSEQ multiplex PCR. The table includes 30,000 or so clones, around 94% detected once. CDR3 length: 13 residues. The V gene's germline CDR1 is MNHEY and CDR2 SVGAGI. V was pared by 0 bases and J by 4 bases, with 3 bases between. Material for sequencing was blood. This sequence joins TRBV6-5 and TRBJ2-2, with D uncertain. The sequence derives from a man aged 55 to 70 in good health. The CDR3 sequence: CASSYSATGELFF. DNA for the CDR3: TGTGCCAGCAGTTACTCTGCCACCGGGGAGCTGTTTTTT.